This T cell receptor beta chain originates from a study of PD-1 blockade in classical Hodgkin lymphoma. Study-wide points: Newly diagnosed patients were reported to start with lower TCR diversity than healthy donors. Newly diagnosed and completely responding patients shared comparable baseline diversity. Researchers reported that CD4+ TCR diversity, though not CD8+, rose significantly by C4D1.

A few counts support this clone. Its antigen is currently unknown. Every patient relapsed after autologous stem cell transplantation, and brentuximab vedotin exposure varied. Purification of CD4+ T cells from thawed PBMCs was performed via magnetic negative selection. Clones were read by immunoSEQ multiplex PCR, and TCRdb kept only the in-frame ones, dropping some. Here the sample spans about 15,000 clones, about 85% being singletons. Germline loops: CDR1 MGHDK, CDR2 SYGVNS. Trimming removed 4 bases at V and 5 bases at J, with 14 bases between. The CDR3 covers 14 residues. This TCR was sampled from a human donor with classical Hodgkin lymphoma. This specimen consisted of CD4+ T cells from blood, obtained at baseline. This rearrangement joins TRBV25-1 to TRBJ1-2; the D is unclear. CDR3: CASSAGQFAYGYTF. The CDR3 nucleotides are TGTGCCAGCAGTGCGGGCCAGTTCGCGTATGGCTACACCTTC.